This T cell receptor beta chain derives from a study of T cell changes during pregnancy in multiple sclerosis. Sequenced by immunoSEQ multiplex PCR; TCRdb stores in-frame clones only, minus some. The sample contains 55,000 to 65,000 clones, 93% of which appear only once. Germline V gene sequence: CDR1 SGHVS, CDR2 FNYEAQ. V dropped 2 bases and J dropped 6 bases, with 13 bases sitting between them. This CDR3 contains 15 residues. This receptor was taken from a female donor with multiple sclerosis, enrolled in a pregnancy study. The chain employs TRBV7-6 and TRBJ1-4, with D possibly matching TRBD1 (5 bases). The specimen comprised peripheral blood, sampled after pregnancy. The CDR3 DNA reads as TGTGCCAGCAGCTTATATGACAGCGATGATGAAAAACTGTTTTTT. As protein: CASSLYDSDDEKLFF. The whole variable domain, remainder taken from reference TRBV7-6 and TRBJ1-4, is GAGVSQSPRYKVTKRGQDVALRCDPISGHVSLYWYRQALGQGPEFLTYFNYEAQQDKSGLPNDRFSAERPEGSISTLTIQRTEQRDSAMYRCASSLYDSDDEKLFFGSGTQLSVL.